This T cell receptor (beta chain) stems from a study of OX40 agonist ivuxolimab in advanced cancers. Patients were excluded for autoimmune disease history or systemic immunosuppression. Profiled with immunoSEQ multiplex PCR; TCRdb holds only in-frame clones, not every one. The table shows roughly 73,000 clones, with 70% to 90% occurring only once. This clone occurred once. The V gene's germline CDR1 is MGHRA and CDR2 YSYEKL. This CDR3 spans 14 amino acids. Trimming took 1 base from V and 7 from J, leaving 11 bases between them. The clonotype comes from an adult with an advanced solid tumor such as melanoma, head and neck, liver or kidney cancer. Sequenced here: CD4+ or CD8+ T cells sorted from blood, sampled in a trial of the OX40 agonist ivuxolimab. This chain uses TRBV4-1 with TRBJ2-1, with unresolved D. The CDR3 DNA reads as TGCGCCAGCAGCCAAGGACGGTCTGGGAATGAGCAGTTCTTC. It yields the protein CASSQGRSGNEQFF.